These T cell receptor beta chains were read from a single sample in a study of blood T cell repertoires in COVID-19. Here immunoSEQ multiplex PCR was the method, and the copy in TCRdb shows in-frame clones only, minus some. The sample lists around 88,000 clones; around 81% were seen once. Sequencing input: peripheral blood. The receptors here all came from a man between 45 and 60 years old who had recovered from COVID-19. Each CDR3 is given with its conserved first and last residue. A D gene is named only where the DNA matches it firmly. Only some rows state a clone size, as once, few, many or a class for expanded clones.

TRBJ2-7	TRBV5-1	NA	TRBD2	CASTDGAGGNEQYF	TGCGCCAGCACAGATGGGGCGGGGGGAAACGAGCAGTACTTC
TRBJ2-7	TRBV19	once	TRBD2	CASSILAGYSEQYF	TGTGCCAGTAGTATACTAGCGGGATACTCCGAGCAGTACTTC
TRBJ2-3	TRBV5-1	many	TRBD2	CAVREGFSDTQYF	TGCGCCGTCCGGGAGGGGTTCTCGGATACGCAGTATTTT
TRBJ2-7	TRBV7-2	NA	TRBD2	CASSLEGTSGSNEQYF	TGTGCCAGCAGCTTAGAGGGGACTAGCGGGAGCAACGAGCAGTACTTC
TRBJ1-2	TRBV5-4	NA	TRBD1	CASSLGAGGSSLYGYTF	TGTGCCAGCAGCTTAGGGGCAGGGGGGAGTTCCCTATATGGCTACACCTTC
TRBJ1-4	TRBV25-1	NA	NA	CASSETVTNEKLFF	TGTGCCAGCAGTGAAACAGTTACCAATGAAAAACTGTTTTTT
TRBJ2-1	TRBV5-6	NA	TRBD2	CASSLQRGAHLSSYNEQFF	TGTGCCAGCAGCTTGCAGCGGGGGGCCCACTTAAGCTCCTACAATGAGCAGTTCTTC
TRBJ2-3	TRBV30	NA	NA	CAWSYRTRGVASTDTQYF	TGTGCCTGGAGTTATCGGACCAGGGGGGTAGCCAGCACAGATACGCAGTATTTT
TRBJ1-4	TRBV5-4	NA	TRBD1	CASSLAEDRGAEKLFF	TGTGCCAGCAGCTTGGCCGAGGACAGGGGGGCCGAAAAACTGTTTTTT
TRBJ1-1	TRBV5-6	NA	TRBD1	CASSTGGRLNTEAFF	TGTGCCAGCAGTACAGGGGGCAGGCTGAACACTGAAGCTTTCTTT
TRBJ2-3	TRBV19	few	NA	CASRGVSTDTQYF	TGTGCCAGTAGAGGGGTTAGCACAGATACGCAGTATTTT
TRBJ1-2	TRBV7-2	NA	TRBD1	CASSLGLDRGRNYGYTF	TGTGCCAGCAGCTTAGGTCTCGACAGGGGGCGAAACTATGGCTACACCTTC
TRBJ1-3	TRBV28	NA	NA	CASSWGHKNTIYF	TGTGCCAGCAGTTGGGGACACAAAAACACCATATATTTT
TRBJ1-2	TRBV15	NA	TRBD1	CATSNRDRANYGYTF	TGTGCCACCAGCAATCGGGACAGGGCCAACTATGGCTACACCTTC
TRBJ2-3	TRBV6-5	NA	TRBD1	CASRTGIGDTQYF	TGTGCCAGCAGGACAGGGATTGGAGATACGCAGTATTTT
TRBJ1-3	TRBV6-5	NA	NA	CATRSHSGNTIYF	TGTGCCACCAGGAGTCACTCTGGAAACACCATATATTTT
TRBJ1-5	TRBV7-9	few	NA	CASSPLGGRPQHF	TGTGCCAGCAGCCCCTTAGGGGGAAGGCCCCAGCATTTT
TRBJ2-2	TRBV27	NA	NA	CASTPAGAGELFF	TGTGCCAGCACCCCTGCGGGCGCCGGGGAGCTGTTTTTT
TRBJ2-3	TRBV7-9	NA	TRBD2	CASSSGTSGTDTQYF	TGTGCCAGCAGCTCCGGGACTAGCGGCACAGATACGCAGTATTTT
TRBJ2-2	TRBV2	NA	TRBD1	CASSESDRGWNTGELFF	TGTGCCAGCAGTGAATCAGACAGGGGTTGGAACACCGGGGAGCTGTTTTTT
TRBJ2-1	TRBV7-3	NA	TRBD2	CASGASGDNEQFF	TGTGCCAGCGGGGCTAGCGGGGACAATGAGCAGTTCTTC
TRBJ1-1	TRBV5-1	NA	NA	CASSPGSSLITEAFF	TGCGCCAGCAGCCCGGGTTCTAGTCTAATCACTGAAGCTTTCTTT